This entry lists 18 T cell receptor beta chains sequenced from one sample in a study of identifying expanded T cells in peripheral blood. TCRdb's table, derived via immunoSEQ multiplex PCR, lists solely in-frame clones and lacks some. The sample includes about 100,000 clones, approximately 88% of them seen just once. Sequencing input: blood. The source is a person aged 18 to 70 in good health.

The J gene is TRBJ1-6, the V gene TRBV4-1; D is ambiguous. V dropped 1 base and J dropped 6 bases, with 7 bases sitting between them. CDR1 and CDR2 (germline): MGHRA, YSYEKL. The CDR3 is 14 residues long. CDR3 coding DNA: TGCGCCAGCAGCCAAGGGCAGGCTAATTCACCCCTCCACTTT. Its protein is CASSQGQANSPLHF.

The sample holds a few counts of this clone. V usage is TRBV30 and J usage is TRBJ1-6; 7 bases are a match to TRBD1. Germline lookup yields CDR1 GTSNPN and CDR2 SVGIG (reference sequence). V lost 4 bases to trimming and J lost 5 bases; unmatched junction nucleotides: 8. This CDR3 is built from 15 residues. The CDR3 sequence: CAWTLQGVHNSPLHF. CDR3 bases: TGTGCCTGGACTCTCCAGGGGGTCCATAATTCACCCCTCCACTTT.

The chain carries TRBV7-2 and TRBJ1-1; D unresolved. This CDR3 contains 13 residues. V dropped 6 bases and J dropped 4 bases, with 12 bases sitting between them. Germline CDR1 is SGHTA and CDR2 is FQGNSA. CDR3 region: CASSFPGFTEAFF. The CDR3 nucleotides are TGTGCCAGCAGTTTCCCGGGTTTCACTGAAGCTTTCTTT. Based on the CDR3 plus reference TRBV7-2 and TRBJ1-1, the full variable domain is GAGVSQSPSNKVTEKGKDVELRCDPISGHTALYWYRQSLGQGLEFLIYFQGNSAPDKSGLPSDRFSAERTGGSVSTLTIQRTQQEDSAVYLCASSFPGFTEAFFGQGTRLTVV.

The V gene is TRBV6-1, the J gene TRBJ2-7, with D uncertain. Germline CDR1 is MNHNS and CDR2 is SASEGT. Between the trimmed V and J ends, which lost 6 bases and 3 bases, there was a span of 9 bases. The CDR3 runs 12 residues. CDR3 in DNA: TGTGCCAGCAGACCGCGAGACTACGAGCAGTACTTC. This sequence encodes CASRPRDYEQYF.

The rearrangement links TRBV7-9 to TRBJ2-3; D is unresolved. Deletions cut 5 bases from V and 6 bases from J, with 15 bases between. Germline assignment: CDR1 SEHNR and CDR2 FQNEAQ (reference sequence). The length of the CDR3 is 14 residues. CDR3 protein: CASSPRTKRDTQYF. As DNA, the CDR3 is TGTGCCAGCAGCCCACGGACCAAAAGGGATACGCAGTATTTT.

A word on this clone: One junction end does not reproduce the germline sequence, and a read error may be involved. This chain connects TRBV29-1 to TRBJ1-5; 8 bases match TRBD1. The CDR3 length is 16 residues. The germline CDR1 and CDR2 sequences are SQVTM and ANQGSEA. The CDR3 protein is CSVVQGAKIFGGAPAF. CDR3 DNA sequence: TGCAGCGTTGTTCAGGGGGCGAAGATCTTTGGGGGAGCCCCAGCATTT. Combining the CDR3 with reference TRBV29-1 and TRBJ1-5 gives the whole variable domain SAVISQKPSRDICQRGTSLTIQCQVDSQVTMMFWYRQQPGQSLTLIATANQGSEATYESGFVIDKFPISRPNLTFSTLTVSNMSPEDSSIYLCSVVQGAKIFGGAPAFGDGTRLSIL.

The V gene is TRBV18, the J gene TRBJ1-1; D uncertain. V was pared by 1 base and J by 4 bases, with 7 bases between. Germline CDR1 and CDR2: KGHSH and LQKENI. The CDR3 covers 13 residues. CDR3 DNA sequence: TGTGCCAGCTCACCACAGGGAACCACTGAAGCTTTCTTT. This sequence encodes CASSPQGTTEAFF.

The chain uses TRBV5-1 and TRBJ1-2; D is undetermined. The germline V gene has CDR1 SGHRS and CDR2 YFSETQ. CDR3 length: 13 amino acids. Between the trimmed V and J ends, which lost 6 bases and 7 bases, there was a span of 16 bases. The CDR3 spells CASKGDSRSGYTF. Here the CDR3 DNA reads TGCGCCAGCAAGGGTGACTCACGAAGTGGCTACACCTTC.

DNA of the CDR3: TGTGCCAGTAGCGGGGGGGACAGGGTTTACGATACGCAGTATTTT. Encoded protein: CASSGGDRVYDTQYF. The rearrangement links TRBV19 to TRBJ2-3, with D possibly matching TRBD1 (9 bases). The CDR3 has 15 amino acids. Germline V gene data show CDR1 as LNHDA and CDR2 as SQIVND (reference sequence). V gave up 6 bases and J gave up 6 bases, with 19 bases separating them.

The rearrangement uses TRBV5-1 and TRBJ1-2, with TRBD1 as a possible D gene (5 bases). The CDR3 spans 16 residues. V was clipped by 0 bases and J by 4 bases, with 16 bases between them. The germline V gene encodes CDR1 SGHRS and CDR2 YFSETQ. The CDR3 loop reads CASSLAGPGMAYGYTF. The CDR3 DNA sequence: TGCGCCAGCAGCTTGGCCGGCCCAGGGATGGCCTATGGCTACACCTTC.

V is TRBV5-6 and J is TRBJ2-7; weak D call: TRBD1 (5 bases). The CDR3 is 16 residues long. V shed 4 bases and J shed 0 bases, with 17 bases lying between them. Germline CDR1 SGHDT, CDR2 YYEEEE. In DNA, the CDR3 is TGTGCCAGCAGCCCCTCAAACAGGCGTTTCTCCTACGAGCAGTACTTC. Residues: CASSPSNRRFSYEQYF.

The rearrangement uses TRBV19 and TRBJ2-1; 12 bases fit TRBD2. Looked up from germline, CDR1 is LNHDA and CDR2 is SQIVND (reference sequence). Germline trimming cut 6 bases from V and 4 bases from J; bases unmatched to any gene: 7. This CDR3 comprises 16 residues. CDR3: CASSLSSGRVYNEQFF. The CDR3 bases are TGTGCCAGTAGCCTCTCTAGCGGGAGGGTTTACAATGAGCAGTTCTTC.

The gene calls are TRBV12-5 and TRBJ2-1; no clear D gene. The germline V gene encodes CDR1 LGHNT and CDR2 FRNRAP. The CDR3 loop spans 12 amino acids. Trimming pared 6 bases from V and 3 bases from J, leaving 6 bases between. CDR3 sequence: CASGPDYNEQFF. The CDR3 coding sequence is TGTGCTAGTGGCCCGGACTACAATGAGCAGTTCTTC.

In DNA form, the CDR3 reads TGTGCCAGTAGTATAAGCGGGAGAACAGATACGCAGTATTTT. This sequence encodes CASSISGRTDTQYF. V is TRBV19 and J is TRBJ2-3; 8 positions match TRBD2. The CDR3 loop spans 14 amino acids. J lost 3 bases, V lost 2 bases, and 1 base had no gene match. CDR1 is LNHDA, CDR2 SQIVND, per germline (reference sequence).

The V and J genes are TRBV27 and TRBJ1-5; D uncertain. Trimming took 6 bases from V and 0 from J, leaving 12 bases between them. The germline V gene encodes CDR1 MNHEY and CDR2 SMNVEV (reference sequence). The CDR3 runs 15 residues. DNA of the CDR3: TGTGCCAGCAGCCCGGGATCTAGTAGCAATCAGCCCCAGCATTTT. This translates into CASSPGSSSNQPQHF.

The chain is built from TRBV4-1 and TRBJ1-2; 8 nucleotides agree with TRBD1. CDR1 is MGHRA, CDR2 YSYEKL, per germline. There are 14 residues in the CDR3. The trim removed 1 base at V and 5 bases at J, leaving 3 bases unmatched. The CDR3 protein is CASSQAGQGYGYTF. The CDR3, as DNA: TGCGCCAGCAGCCAAGCTGGACAGGGTTATGGCTACACCTTC.

The count of this clone is one. This sequence joins TRBV6-1 and TRBJ1-2; the match to TRBD1 covers 7 bases. This CDR3 comprises 14 residues. Per germline, CDR1 MNHNS and CDR2 SASEGT. The V gene end was trimmed by 9 bases and the J gene end by 4 bases; junction bases not matched to a gene: 11. This CDR3 reads CASGEFGTAYGYTF. The CDR3 nucleotides read TGTGCCAGTGGAGAGTTCGGGACAGCCTATGGCTACACCTTC.

The chain links TRBV4-2 to TRBJ2-2; D remains unclear. In germline, CDR1 is LGHNA, CDR2 YNFKEQ. CDR3 length: 16 amino acids. Trimming took 3 bases from V and 3 from J, leaving 14 bases between them. CDR3 DNA: TGTGCCAGCAGCCACCGAAGGTGGTCGGACACCGGGGAGCTGTTTTTT. Protein product: CASSHRRWSDTGELFF.